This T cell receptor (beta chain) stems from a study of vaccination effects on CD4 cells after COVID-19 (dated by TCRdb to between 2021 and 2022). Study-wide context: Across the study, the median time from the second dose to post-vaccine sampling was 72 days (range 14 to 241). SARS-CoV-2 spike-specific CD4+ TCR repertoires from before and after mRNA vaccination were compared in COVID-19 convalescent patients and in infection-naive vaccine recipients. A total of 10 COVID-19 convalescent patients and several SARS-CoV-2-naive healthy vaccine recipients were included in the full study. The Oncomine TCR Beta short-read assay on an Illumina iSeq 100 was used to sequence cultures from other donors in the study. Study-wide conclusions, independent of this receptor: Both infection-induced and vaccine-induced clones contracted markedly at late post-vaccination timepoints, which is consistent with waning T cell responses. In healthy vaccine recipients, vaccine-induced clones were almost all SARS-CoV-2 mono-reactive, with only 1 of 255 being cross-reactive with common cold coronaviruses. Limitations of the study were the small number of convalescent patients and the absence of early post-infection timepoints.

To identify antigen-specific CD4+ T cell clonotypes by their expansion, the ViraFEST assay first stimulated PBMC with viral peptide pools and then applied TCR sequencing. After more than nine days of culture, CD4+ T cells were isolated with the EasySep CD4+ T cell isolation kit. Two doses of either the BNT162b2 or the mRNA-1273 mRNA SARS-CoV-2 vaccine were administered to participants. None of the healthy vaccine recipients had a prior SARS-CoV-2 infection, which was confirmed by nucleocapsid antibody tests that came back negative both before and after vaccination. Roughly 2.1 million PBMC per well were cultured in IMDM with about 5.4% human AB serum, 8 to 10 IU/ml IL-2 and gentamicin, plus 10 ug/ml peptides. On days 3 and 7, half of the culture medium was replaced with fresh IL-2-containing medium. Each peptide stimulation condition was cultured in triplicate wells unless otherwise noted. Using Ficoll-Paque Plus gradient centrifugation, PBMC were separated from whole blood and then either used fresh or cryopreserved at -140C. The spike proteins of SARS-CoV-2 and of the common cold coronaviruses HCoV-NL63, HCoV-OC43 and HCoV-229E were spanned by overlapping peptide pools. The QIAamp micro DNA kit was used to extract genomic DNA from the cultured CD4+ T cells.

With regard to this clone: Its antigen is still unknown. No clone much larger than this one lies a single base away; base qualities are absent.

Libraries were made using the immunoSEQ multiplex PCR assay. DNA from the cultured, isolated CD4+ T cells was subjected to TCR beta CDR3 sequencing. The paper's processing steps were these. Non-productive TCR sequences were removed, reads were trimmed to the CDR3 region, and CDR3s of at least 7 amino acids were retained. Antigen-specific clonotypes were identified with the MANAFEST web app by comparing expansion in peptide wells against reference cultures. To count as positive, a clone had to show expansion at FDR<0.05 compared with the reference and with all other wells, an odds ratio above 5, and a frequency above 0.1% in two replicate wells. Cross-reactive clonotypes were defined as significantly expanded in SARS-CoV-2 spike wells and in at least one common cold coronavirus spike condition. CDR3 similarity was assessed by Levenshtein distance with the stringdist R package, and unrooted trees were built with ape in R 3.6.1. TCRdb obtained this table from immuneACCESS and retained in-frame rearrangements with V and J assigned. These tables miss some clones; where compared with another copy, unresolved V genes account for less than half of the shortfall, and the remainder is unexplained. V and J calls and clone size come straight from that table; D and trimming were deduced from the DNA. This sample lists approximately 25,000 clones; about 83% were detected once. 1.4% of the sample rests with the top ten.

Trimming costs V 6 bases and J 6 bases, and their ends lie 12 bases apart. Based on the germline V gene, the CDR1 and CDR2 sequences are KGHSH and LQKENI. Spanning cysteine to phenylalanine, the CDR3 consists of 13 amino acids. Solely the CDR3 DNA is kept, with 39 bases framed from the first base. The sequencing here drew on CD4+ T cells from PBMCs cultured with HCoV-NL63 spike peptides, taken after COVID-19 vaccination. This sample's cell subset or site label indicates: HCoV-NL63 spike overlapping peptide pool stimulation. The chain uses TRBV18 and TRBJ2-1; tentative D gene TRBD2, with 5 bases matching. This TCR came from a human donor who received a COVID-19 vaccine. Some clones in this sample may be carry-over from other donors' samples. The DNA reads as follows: TGTGCCAGCTCGTCAGGACTGGCCAATGAGCAGTTCTTC. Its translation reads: CASSSGLANEQFF.